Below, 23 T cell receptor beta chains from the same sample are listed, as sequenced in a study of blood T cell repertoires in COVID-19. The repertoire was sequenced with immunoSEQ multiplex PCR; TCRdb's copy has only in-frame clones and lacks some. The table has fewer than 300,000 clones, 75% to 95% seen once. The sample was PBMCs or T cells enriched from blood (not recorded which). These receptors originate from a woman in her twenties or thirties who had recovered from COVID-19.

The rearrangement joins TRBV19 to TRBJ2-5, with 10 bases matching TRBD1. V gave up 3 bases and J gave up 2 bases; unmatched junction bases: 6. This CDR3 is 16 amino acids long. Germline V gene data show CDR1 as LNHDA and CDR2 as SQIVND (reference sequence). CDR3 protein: CASSITGQGGQETQYF. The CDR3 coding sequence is TGTGCCAGTAGTATTACCGGACAGGGGGGACAAGAGACCCAGTACTTC.

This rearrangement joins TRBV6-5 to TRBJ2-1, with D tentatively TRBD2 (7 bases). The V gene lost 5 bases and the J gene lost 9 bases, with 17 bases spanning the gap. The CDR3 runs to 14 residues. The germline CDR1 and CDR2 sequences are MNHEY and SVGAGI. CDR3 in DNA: TGTGCCAGCAGTCCCCTTAGGGGGGGGCCTGAGCAGTTCTTC. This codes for CASSPLRGGPEQFF.

This chain's CDR3 is CASSYGGNPDTQYF. CDR3 nucleotides: TGTGCCAGCAGTTACGGCGGCAACCCAGATACGCAGTATTTT. The chain recombines TRBV6-6 with TRBJ2-3; D gene uncertain. Germline loops: CDR1 MNHNY, CDR2 SVGAGI (reference sequence). There are 14 residues in the CDR3. The V end lost 2 bases, the J end lost 4 bases, and 10 bases lay between the germline ends.

The DNA for the CDR3 is TGCGCCAGCAGCTTGGGACAGTCAATTGGTAACACTGAAGCTTTCTTT. Residues: CASSLGQSIGNTEAFF. The chain recombines TRBV5-1 with TRBJ1-1, with D possibly TRBD1 on 5 matching bases. Germline values: CDR1 SGHRS, CDR2 YFSETQ. V was shortened by 0 bases and J by 2 bases, with 14 bases between the two germline ends. There are 16 residues in the CDR3.

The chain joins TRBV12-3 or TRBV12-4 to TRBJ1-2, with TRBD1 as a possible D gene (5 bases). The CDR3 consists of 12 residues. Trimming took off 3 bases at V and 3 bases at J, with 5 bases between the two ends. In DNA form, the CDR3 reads TGTGCCAGCAGTTTCAGGGACTATGGCTACACCTTC. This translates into CASSFRDYGYTF.

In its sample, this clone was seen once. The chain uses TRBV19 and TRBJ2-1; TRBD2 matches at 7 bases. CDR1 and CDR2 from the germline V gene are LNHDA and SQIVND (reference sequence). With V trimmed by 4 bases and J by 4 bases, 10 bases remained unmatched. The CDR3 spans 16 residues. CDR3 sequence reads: CASSTPGTTVYNEQFF. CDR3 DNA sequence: TGTGCCAGTAGTACTCCCGGGACTACCGTATACAATGAGCAGTTCTTC.

The CDR3 spells CASSQDRGHYYGYTF. The CDR3 nucleotides read TGCGCCAGCAGCCAAGATCGGGGACATTACTATGGCTACACCTTC. The J gene is TRBJ1-2, the V gene TRBV4-1; weak D call: TRBD1 (6 bases). The CDR3 consists of 15 residues. V was pared by 0 bases and J by 3 bases, with 11 bases between. Per the germline V gene, CDR1 is MGHRA and CDR2 is YSYEKL.

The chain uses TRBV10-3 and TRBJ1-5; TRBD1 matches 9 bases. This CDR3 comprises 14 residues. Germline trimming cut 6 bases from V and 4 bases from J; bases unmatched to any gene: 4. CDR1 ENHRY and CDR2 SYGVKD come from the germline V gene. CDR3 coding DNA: TGTGCCATCAGGCGACAGGGGGATAATCAGCCCCAGCATTTT. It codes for CAIRRQGDNQPQHF.

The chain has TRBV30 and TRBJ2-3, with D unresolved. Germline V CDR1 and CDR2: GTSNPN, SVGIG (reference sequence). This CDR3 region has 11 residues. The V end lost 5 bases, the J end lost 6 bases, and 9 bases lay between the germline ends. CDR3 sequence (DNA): TGTGCCTGGGCAAAAGCGGATACGCAGTATTTT. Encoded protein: CAWAKADTQYF. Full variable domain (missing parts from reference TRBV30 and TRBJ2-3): SQTIHQWPATLVQPVGSPLSLECTVEGTSNPNLYWYRQAAGRGLQLLFYSVGIGQISSEVPQNLSASRPQDRQFILSSKKLLLSDSGFYLCAWAKADTQYFGPGTRLTVL.

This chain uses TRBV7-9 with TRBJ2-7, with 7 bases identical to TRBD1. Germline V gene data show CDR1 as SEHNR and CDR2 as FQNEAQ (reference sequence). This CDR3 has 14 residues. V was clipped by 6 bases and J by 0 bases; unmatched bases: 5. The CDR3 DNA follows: TGTGCCAGCAGACCCGGGACAGACTCCTACGAGCAGTACTTC. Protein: CASRPGTDSYEQYF.

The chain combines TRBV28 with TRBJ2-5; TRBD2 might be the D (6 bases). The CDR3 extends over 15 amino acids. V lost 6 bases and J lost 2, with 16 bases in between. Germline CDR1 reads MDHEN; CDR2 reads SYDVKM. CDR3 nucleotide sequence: TGTGCCAGCAGCCCTGGGGGGATTGGGCAAGAGACCCAGTACTTC. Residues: CASSPGGIGQETQYF.

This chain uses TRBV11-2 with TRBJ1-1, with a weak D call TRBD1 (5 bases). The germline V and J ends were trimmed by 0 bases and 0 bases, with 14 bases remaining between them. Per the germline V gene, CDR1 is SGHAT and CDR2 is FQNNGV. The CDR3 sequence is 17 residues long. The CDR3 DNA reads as TGTGCCAGCAGCTTAGACCGACAGTTCTATATGAACACTGAAGCTTTCTTT. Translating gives CASSLDRQFYMNTEAFF. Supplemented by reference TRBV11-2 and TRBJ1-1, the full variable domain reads EAGVAQSPRYKIIEKRQSVAFWCNPISGHATLYWYQQILGQGPKLLIQFQNNGVVDDSQLPKDRFSAERLKGVDSTLKIQPAKLEDSAVYLCASSLDRQFYMNTEAFFGQGTRLTVV.

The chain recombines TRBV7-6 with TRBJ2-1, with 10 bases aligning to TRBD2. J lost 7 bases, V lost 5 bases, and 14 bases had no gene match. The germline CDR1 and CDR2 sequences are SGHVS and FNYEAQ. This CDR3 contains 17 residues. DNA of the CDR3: TGTGCCAGCAGCCCCCCCGGCCTAGCGGGAGTTGGGAATGAGCAGTTCTTC. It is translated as CASSPPGLAGVGNEQFF.

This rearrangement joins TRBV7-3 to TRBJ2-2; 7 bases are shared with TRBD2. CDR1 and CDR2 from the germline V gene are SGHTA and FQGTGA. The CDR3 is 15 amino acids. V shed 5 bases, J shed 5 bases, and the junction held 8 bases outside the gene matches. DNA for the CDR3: TGTGCCAGCAGCCCCAACACGGGAGGAACCGGGGAGCTGTTTTTT. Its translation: CASSPNTGGTGELFF.

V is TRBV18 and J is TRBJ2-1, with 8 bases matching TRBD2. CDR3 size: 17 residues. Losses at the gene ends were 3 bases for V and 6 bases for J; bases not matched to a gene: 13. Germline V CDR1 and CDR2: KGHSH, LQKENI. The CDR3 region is CASSPQPPGGVSNEQFF. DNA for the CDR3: TGTGCCAGCTCACCCCAACCTCCGGGAGGGGTCTCCAATGAGCAGTTCTTC. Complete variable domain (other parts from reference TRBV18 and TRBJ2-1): NAGVMQNPRHLVRRRGQEARLRCSPMKGHSHVYWYRQLPEEGLKFMVYLQKENIIDESGMPKERFSAEFPKEGPSILRIQQVVRGDSAAYFCASSPQPPGGVSNEQFFGPGTRLTVL.

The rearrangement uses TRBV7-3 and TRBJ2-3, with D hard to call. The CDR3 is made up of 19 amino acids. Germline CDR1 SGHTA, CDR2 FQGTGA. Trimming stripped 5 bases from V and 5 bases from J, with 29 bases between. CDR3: CASSPMVGGPSFLQDTQYF. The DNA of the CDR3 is TGTGCCAGCAGCCCGATGGTCGGTGGGCCGAGCTTCCTTCAAGATACGCAGTATTTT. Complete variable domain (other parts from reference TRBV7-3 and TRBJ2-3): GAGVSQTPSNKVTEKGKYVELRCDPISGHTALYWYRQSLGQGPEFLIYFQGTGAADDSGLPNDRFFAVRPEGSVSTLKIQRTERGDSAVYLCASSPMVGGPSFLQDTQYFGPGTRLTVL.

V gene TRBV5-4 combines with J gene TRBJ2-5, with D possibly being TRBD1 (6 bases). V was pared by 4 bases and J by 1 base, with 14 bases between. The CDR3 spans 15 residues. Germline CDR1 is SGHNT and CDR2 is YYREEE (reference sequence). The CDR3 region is CASSLPQGAQETQYF. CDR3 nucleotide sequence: TGTGCCAGCAGCCTACCACAGGGAGCCCAAGAGACCCAGTACTTC. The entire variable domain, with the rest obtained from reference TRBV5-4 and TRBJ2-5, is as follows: ETGVTQSPTHLIKTRGQQVTLRCSSQSGHNTVSWYQQALGQGPQFIFQYYREEENGRGNFPPRFSGLQFPNYSSELNVNALELDDSALYLCASSLPQGAQETQYFGPGTRLLVL.

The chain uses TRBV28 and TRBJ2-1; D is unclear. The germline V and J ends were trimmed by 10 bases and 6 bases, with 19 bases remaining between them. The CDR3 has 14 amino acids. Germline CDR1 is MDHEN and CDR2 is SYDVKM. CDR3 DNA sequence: TGTGCCACCCGCGGCGGCCCCATATTCAATGAGCAGTTCTTC. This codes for CATRGGPIFNEQFF.

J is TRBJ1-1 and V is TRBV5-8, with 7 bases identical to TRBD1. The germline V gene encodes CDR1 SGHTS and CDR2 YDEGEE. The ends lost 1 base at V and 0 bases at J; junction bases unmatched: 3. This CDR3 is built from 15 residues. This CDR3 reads CASSLRGHMNTEAFF. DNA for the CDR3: TGTGCCAGCAGCTTGAGGGGGCACATGAACACTGAAGCTTTCTTT.

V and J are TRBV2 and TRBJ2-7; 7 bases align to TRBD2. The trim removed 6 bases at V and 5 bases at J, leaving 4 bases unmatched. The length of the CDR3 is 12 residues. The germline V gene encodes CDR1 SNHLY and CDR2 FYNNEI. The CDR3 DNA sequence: TGTGCCAGCAGCACACTAGCGAACGAGCAGTACTTC. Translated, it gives CASSTLANEQYF. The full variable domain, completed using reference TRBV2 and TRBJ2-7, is EPEVTQTPSHQVTQMGQEVILRCVPISNHLYFYWYRQILGQKVEFLVSFYNNEISEKSEIFDDQFSVERPDGSNFTLKIRSTKLEDSAMYFCASSTLANEQYFGPGTRLTVT.

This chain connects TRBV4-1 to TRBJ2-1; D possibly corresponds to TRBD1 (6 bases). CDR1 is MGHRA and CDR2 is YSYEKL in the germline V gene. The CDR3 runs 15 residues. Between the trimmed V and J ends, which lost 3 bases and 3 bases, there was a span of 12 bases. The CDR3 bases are TGCGCCAGCAGCCATGACAGGAATTACTACAATGAGCAGTTCTTC. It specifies CASSHDRNYYNEQFF.

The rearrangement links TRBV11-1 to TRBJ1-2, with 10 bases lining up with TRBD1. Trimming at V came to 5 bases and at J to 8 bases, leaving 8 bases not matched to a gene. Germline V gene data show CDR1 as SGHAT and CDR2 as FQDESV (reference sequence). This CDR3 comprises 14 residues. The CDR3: CASSRDRGPQGYTF. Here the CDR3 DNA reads TGTGCCAGCAGCCGAGACAGGGGGCCTCAGGGCTACACCTTC.

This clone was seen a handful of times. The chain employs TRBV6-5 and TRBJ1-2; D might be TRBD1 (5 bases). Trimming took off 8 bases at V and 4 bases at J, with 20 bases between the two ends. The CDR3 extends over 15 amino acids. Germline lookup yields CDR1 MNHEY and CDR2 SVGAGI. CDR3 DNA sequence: TGTGCCAGCGGGGCAGCATCCCAGGGTTCCTATGGCTACACCTTC. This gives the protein CASGAASQGSYGYTF.